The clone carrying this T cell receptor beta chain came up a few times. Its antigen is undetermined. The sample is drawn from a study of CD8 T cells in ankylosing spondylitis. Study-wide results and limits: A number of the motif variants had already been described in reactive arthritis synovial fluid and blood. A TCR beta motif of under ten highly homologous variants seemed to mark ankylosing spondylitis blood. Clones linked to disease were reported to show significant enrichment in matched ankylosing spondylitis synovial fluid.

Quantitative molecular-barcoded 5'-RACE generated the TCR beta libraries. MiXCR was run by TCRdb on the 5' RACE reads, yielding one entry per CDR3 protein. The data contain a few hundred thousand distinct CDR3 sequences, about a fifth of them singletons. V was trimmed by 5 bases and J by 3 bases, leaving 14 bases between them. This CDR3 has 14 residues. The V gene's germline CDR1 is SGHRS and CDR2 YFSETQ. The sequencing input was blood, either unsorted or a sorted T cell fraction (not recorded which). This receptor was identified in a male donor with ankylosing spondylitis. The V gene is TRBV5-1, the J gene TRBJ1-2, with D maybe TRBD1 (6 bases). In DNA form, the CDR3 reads TGCGCCAGCAGATTCACAGGGAGGGACTATGGCTACACCTTC. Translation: CASRFTGRDYGYTF.